This passage covers 10 T cell receptor beta chains from one sample sequenced in a study of blood T cells in healthy people across ages. Then a second PCR, running about 6 to 12 cycles, was carried out with a sample-barcoded 5' primer and a J-beta primer mix. TCRdb ran MiXCR on the 5' RACE reads and lists one entry per CDR3 protein. This sample has almost 1 million distinct CDR3 sequences, with just over 50% found just once. Input material: blood. The receptors stem from a woman in her sixties in good health.

V is TRBV4-1 and J is TRBJ1-2; maybe TRBD1 (5 bases). CDR1 MGHRA and CDR2 YSYEKL come from the germline V gene. Between the trimmed V and J ends, which lost 0 bases and 8 bases, there was a span of 16 bases. The CDR3 is 15 amino acids. In DNA form, the CDR3 reads TGCGCCAGCAGCCAAGATAGGGGCAGGCTCCAGGGCTACACCTTC. It yields the protein CASSQDRGRLQGYTF.

The rearrangement links TRBV9 to TRBJ2-7; perhaps TRBD1 as D (5 bases). The tail of the sequence fits TRBJ2-5 better, so the J call may be wrong. The CDR3 consists of 15 residues. The germline V gene has CDR1 SGDLS and CDR2 YYNGEE. CDR3 loop: CASSVNRDGAETQYF. CDR3 DNA sequence: TGTGCCAGCAGCGTCAATCGCGATGGGGCAGAGACCCAGTACTTC.

The genes are TRBV2 and TRBJ2-1; TRBD2 aligns across 11 bases. V gave up 3 bases and J gave up 8 bases; unmatched junction bases: 12. The CDR3 loop spans 17 amino acids. CDR1 is SNHLY, CDR2 FYNNEI, per germline. For the CDR3, the DNA is TGTGCCAGCAGTGATTCGGCTAGCGGGAGGAGTGTTGATGAGCAGTTCTTC. Translation: CASSDSASGRSVDEQFF.

This clonotype has a handful of counts. This chain links TRBV29-1 with TRBJ1-2, with 9 bases fitting TRBD1. The germline gives CDR1 SQVTM, CDR2 ANQGSEA. The CDR3 totals 15 residues. Germline trimming cut 5 bases from V and 7 bases from J; bases unmatched to any gene: 14. CDR3 nucleotide sequence: TGCAGCGTTCACCCGACAGGGGGAGTTTTATCTGGCTACACCTTC. Translation: CSVHPTGGVLSGYTF. Supplemented by reference TRBV29-1 and TRBJ1-2, the full variable domain reads SAVISQKPSRDICQRGTSLTIQCQVDSQVTMMFWYRQQPGQSLTLIATANQGSEATYESGFVIDKFPISRPNLTFSTLTVSNMSPEDSSIYLCSVHPTGGVLSGYTFGSGTRLTVV.

This clonotype was counted a few times. The genes are TRBV20-1 and TRBJ2-7, with 7 bases matching TRBD1. V shed 7 bases, J shed 7 bases, and the junction held 22 bases outside the gene matches. The CDR3 has 16 residues. CDR1 is DFQATT, CDR2 SNEGSKA, per germline (reference sequence). The CDR3, as DNA: TGCAGTGTTCCGCCCGCTTGGACAGGAGGCTCGGGTGAGCAGTACTTC. This translates into CSVPPAWTGGSGEQYF.

This clonotype was seen only once. The CDR3 DNA is TGTGCCAGTGGGATTCAGGGGCTAGCCAAAAACATTCAGTACTTC. Translating it yields CASGIQGLAKNIQYF. V usage is TRBV19 and J usage is TRBJ2-4, with TRBD1 as a possible D gene (6 bases). The CDR3 covers 15 residues. With 8 bases removed from V and 0 bases from J, the gap between germline ends came to 14 bases. The germline V gene has CDR1 LNHDA and CDR2 SQIVND (reference sequence).

CDR3 in amino acids: CASSLRFGGDTQYF. The CDR3 DNA sequence: TGTGCCAGCAGCCTTAGGTTCGGGGGAGATACGCAGTATTTT. This sequence joins TRBV27 and TRBJ2-3, with D maybe TRBD2 (6 bases). CDR3 size: 14 residues. CDR1 and CDR2 from the germline V gene are MNHEY and SMNVEV (reference sequence). The V gene lost 6 bases and the J gene lost 5 bases, with 15 bases spanning the gap.

The rearrangement uses TRBV9 and TRBJ2-5, with a weak D call TRBD2 (5 bases). Germline V gives CDR1 SGDLS, CDR2 YYNGEE. The CDR3 extends over 13 amino acids. V gave up 3 bases and J gave up 4 bases, with 10 bases separating them. CDR3 protein: CASSGAARETQYF. DNA for the CDR3: TGTGCCAGCAGCGGAGCGGCACGAGAGACCCAGTACTTC.

The chain combines TRBV7-2 with TRBJ2-7, with D perhaps given as TRBD1 or TRBD2 (5 bases each). The length of the CDR3 is 15 residues. Germline V gene data show CDR1 as SGHTA and CDR2 as FQGNSA. V was clipped by 4 bases and J by 0 bases, with 13 bases between them. CDR3: CASSSTGTASYEQYF. The DNA for the CDR3 is TGTGCCAGCAGCTCCACCGGGACGGCCTCCTACGAGCAGTACTTC.

This clonotype was seen a handful of times. V and J are TRBV6-2 or TRBV6-3 and TRBJ2-7; 10 nucleotides align to TRBD2. Germline values: CDR1 MNHEY, CDR2 SVGEGT. CDR3 length: 16 amino acids. Trimming at V came to 2 bases and at J to 5 bases, leaving 9 bases not matched to a gene. The CDR3 nucleotides are TGTGCCAGCAGTTACCTTAGCGGGAGGCCCCCAGACGAGCAGTACTTC. This encodes CASSYLSGRPPDEQYF.